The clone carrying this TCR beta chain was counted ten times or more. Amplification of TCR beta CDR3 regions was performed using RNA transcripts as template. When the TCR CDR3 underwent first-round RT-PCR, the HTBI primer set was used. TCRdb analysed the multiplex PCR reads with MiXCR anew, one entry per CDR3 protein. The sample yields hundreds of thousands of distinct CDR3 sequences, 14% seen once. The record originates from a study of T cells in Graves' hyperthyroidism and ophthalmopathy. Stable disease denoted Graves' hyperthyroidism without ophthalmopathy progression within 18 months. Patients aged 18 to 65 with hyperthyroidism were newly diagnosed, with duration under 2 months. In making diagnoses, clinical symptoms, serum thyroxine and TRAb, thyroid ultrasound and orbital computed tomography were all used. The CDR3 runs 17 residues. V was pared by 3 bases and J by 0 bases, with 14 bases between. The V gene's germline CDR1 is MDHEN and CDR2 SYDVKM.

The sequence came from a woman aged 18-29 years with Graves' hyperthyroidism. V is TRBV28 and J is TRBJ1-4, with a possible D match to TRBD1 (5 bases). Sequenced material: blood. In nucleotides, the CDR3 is TGTGCCAGCAGTTTCTTGGGGGGTCTTGCAACTAATGAAAAACTGTTTTTT. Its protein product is CASSFLGGLATNEKLFF.